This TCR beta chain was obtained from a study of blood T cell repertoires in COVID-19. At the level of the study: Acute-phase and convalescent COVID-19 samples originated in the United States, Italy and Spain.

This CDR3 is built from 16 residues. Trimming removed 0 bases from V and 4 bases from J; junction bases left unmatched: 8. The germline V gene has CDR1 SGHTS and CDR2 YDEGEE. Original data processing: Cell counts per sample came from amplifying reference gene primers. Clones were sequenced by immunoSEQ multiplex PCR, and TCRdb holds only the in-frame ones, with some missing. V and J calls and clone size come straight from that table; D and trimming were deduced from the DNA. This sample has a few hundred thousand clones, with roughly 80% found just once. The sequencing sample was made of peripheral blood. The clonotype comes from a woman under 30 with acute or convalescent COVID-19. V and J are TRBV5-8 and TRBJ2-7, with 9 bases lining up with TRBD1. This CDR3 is CASSLGRTGVRYEQYF. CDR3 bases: TGTGCCAGCAGCTTGGGCCGGACAGGGGTTAGGTACGAGCAGTACTTC.